This entry lists 22 T cell receptor beta chains sequenced from one sample in a study of T cells in Graves' hyperthyroidism and ophthalmopathy. From RNA transcripts, TCR beta CDR3 regions were amplified. First-round RT-PCR with HTBI primers amplified the TCR CDR3 region. TCRdb redid the calling of the multiplex PCR reads with MiXCR, one entry per CDR3 protein. The repertoire holds some 600,000 distinct CDR3 sequences, about 15% seen once, with almost 6% in the top ten. Sequenced input: blood. The source is a woman between 25 and 40 years old with Graves' hyperthyroidism that later progressed to Graves' ophthalmopathy.

This clonotype was counted only a few times. The V call is TRBV6-2 or TRBV6-3, the J call TRBJ2-7; 9 nucleotides match TRBD2. With V trimmed by 4 bases and J by 7 bases, 11 bases remained unmatched. Germline V CDR1 and CDR2: MNHEY, SVGEGT. CDR3 length: 15 residues. The CDR3 loop is CASSSRREGPGEQYF. For the CDR3, the DNA is TGTGCCAGCAGTTCGCGGCGGGAGGGCCCGGGGGAGCAGTACTTC.

This clonotype was detected many times. V is TRBV29-1 and J is TRBJ1-3; D is uncertain. V dropped 6 bases and J dropped 2 bases, with 5 bases sitting between them. CDR3 length: 11 amino acids. Per germline, CDR1 SQVTM and CDR2 ANQGSEA. In nucleotides, the CDR3 is TGCAGCGTCGCCACTGGAAACACCATATATTTT. Amino acid sequence: CSVATGNTIYF.

This clonotype was observed at least ten times. The gene calls are TRBV7-2 and TRBJ2-7, with a tentative D call TRBD1 (7 bases). Looked up from germline, CDR1 is SGHTA and CDR2 is FQGNSA. V shed 4 bases and J shed 3 bases, with 13 bases lying between them. The CDR3 is 14 amino acids. The CDR3 sequence: CASSWGDSDYEQYF. For the CDR3, the DNA is TGTGCCAGCAGCTGGGGGGACAGCGACTACGAGCAGTACTTC.

This rearrangement joins TRBV18 to TRBJ1-2, with D unclear. This CDR3 has 11 residues. V lost 5 bases to trimming and J lost 6 bases, with 7 bases between them. From germline, CDR1 is KGHSH and CDR2 LQKENI. The CDR3 is CASSVRDGYTF. The DNA of the CDR3 is TGTGCCAGCTCAGTGAGGGATGGCTACACCTTC.

This clonotype occurred many times. The chain recombines TRBV4-2 with TRBJ1-1; TRBD1 matches 10 bases. This CDR3 has 14 residues. The V gene end was trimmed by 4 bases and the J gene end by 8 bases; junction bases not matched to a gene: 7. Germline CDR1 and CDR2: LGHNA and YNFKEQ. The CDR3: CASSPPGTGAEAFF. Here the CDR3 DNA reads TGTGCCAGCAGCCCCCCCGGGACAGGGGCAGAAGCTTTCTTT.

The CDR3 bases are TGTGCCAGCAGTGATCGACTAGCGGACGAGCAGTACTTC. Its protein is CASSDRLADEQYF. This chain connects TRBV6-1 to TRBJ2-7, with 9 nucleotides matching TRBD2. The J segment lost 5 bases and the V segment lost 3 bases, leaving 2 bases of the junction unmatched. The CDR3 contains 13 residues. Germline lookup yields CDR1 MNHNS and CDR2 SASEGT.

The chain joins TRBV19 to TRBJ1-1, with 7 bases fitting TRBD1. Germline V lookup: CDR1 LNHDA, CDR2 SQIVND (reference sequence). The CDR3 runs to 15 residues. The V segment lost 8 bases and the J segment 1 base; nucleotides outside the gene matches: 10. The CDR3 reads CASSDQTGSNTEAFF. In nucleotides, the CDR3 is TGTGCCAGTTCGGACCAGACAGGGTCGAACACTGAAGCTTTCTTT.

This clonotype has just one count. A single base separates this from a much larger clone, so it may be a read error. This chain's CDR3 is CAGSLGVGQGPYEQYF. As DNA, the CDR3 is TGTGCCGGCAGCTTAGGTGTGGGACAGGGGCCCTACGAGCAGTACTTC. The chain links TRBV7-9 to TRBJ2-7; 10 nucleotides align to TRBD1. CDR3 size: 16 residues. CDR1 is SEHNR and CDR2 is FQNEAQ in the germline V gene (reference sequence).

As regards this clonotype: Being one base from a much bigger clone, this may be a read error. The rearrangement uses TRBV5-6 and TRBJ1-4, with D possibly TRBD1 on 5 matching bases. Germline loops: CDR1 SGHDT, CDR2 YYEEEE. CDR3 length equals 17 residues. The CDR3, as DNA: TGTGCCAGCAGCTGGCGGGCTTTAGGGGACGGAGTTGAAAAACTGCTTTTT. This translates into CASSWRALGDGVEKLLF.

This clonotype was seen repeatedly, ten times or more. V and J are TRBV28 and TRBJ2-7; D might be TRBD1 or TRBD2, each matching 5 bases. The CDR3 runs 12 residues. Germline V CDR1 and CDR2: MDHEN, SYDVKM. Trimming cost V 5 bases and J 6 bases, with 11 bases left between them. Here the CDR3 reads CASSLPGTEQYF. Written as DNA, the CDR3 is TGTGCCAGCAGTCTCCCGGGGACCGAGCAGTACTTC.

The chain joins TRBV7-6 to TRBJ1-2, with D possibly matching TRBD1 (6 bases). CDR3 size: 15 residues. Trimming removed 5 bases from V and 7 bases from J, with 20 bases in between. Germline V CDR1 and CDR2: SGHVS, FNYEAQ. The CDR3 nucleotides are TGTGCCAGCAGCCTCCTGGGGGGGGCCCAAGGTGGCTACACCTTC. Its translation: CASSLLGGAQGGYTF.

There are many counts of this clonotype. This chain links TRBV2 with TRBJ2-7; weak D call: TRBD2 (7 bases). The CDR3 loop spans 15 amino acids. Germline loops: CDR1 SNHLY, CDR2 FYNNEI. The V end lost 3 bases, the J end lost 4 bases, and 16 bases lay between the germline ends. CDR3: CASSDEGGGWYEQYF. CDR3 nucleotides: TGTGCCAGCAGTGATGAGGGGGGGGGTTGGTACGAGCAGTACTTC.

In nucleotides, the CDR3 is TGTGCCAGTACTAAGGGGGTGTTTCTCTCTGGAAACACCATATATTTT. This translates into CASTKGVFLSGNTIYF. The chain recombines TRBV19 with TRBJ1-3; a possible D gene is TRBD1 (6 bases). Between the trimmed V and J ends, which lost 7 bases and 0 bases, there was a span of 16 bases. The CDR3 has 16 amino acids. Germline V gene data show CDR1 as LNHDA and CDR2 as SQIVND (reference sequence).

This clonotype was recorded at least ten times. This chain connects TRBV19 to TRBJ1-5; tentatively, D is TRBD1 (5 bases). Germline values: CDR1 LNHDA, CDR2 SQIVND (reference sequence). Trimming took 3 bases from V and 9 from J, leaving 18 bases between them. The length of the CDR3 is 15 residues. As DNA, the CDR3 is TGTGCCAGTAGTATCCCGGACACTTACATACGGCCCCAGCATTTT. Translating gives CASSIPDTYIRPQHF.

This clonotype was detected many times. This chain connects TRBV20-1 to TRBJ2-7; 10 nucleotides align to TRBD2. CDR1 is DFQATT and CDR2 is SNEGSKA in the germline V gene (reference sequence). V shed 3 bases, J shed 2 bases, and the junction held 7 bases outside the gene matches. The CDR3 is made up of 15 amino acids. CDR3 sequence: CSASHGTSATYEQYF. CDR3 in DNA: TGCAGTGCTAGTCACGGGACTAGCGCAACCTACGAGCAGTACTTC.

This chain links TRBV19 with TRBJ1-6; tentative D call: TRBD1 (6 bases). Trimming removed 3 bases at V and 10 bases at J, with 13 bases between. Germline V gene data show CDR1 as LNHDA and CDR2 as SQIVND (reference sequence). The CDR3 has 14 residues. The CDR3 region is CASSIGRGYSPLHF. CDR3 in DNA: TGTGCCAGTAGTATTGGCAGGGGCTACTCACCCCTCCACTTT.

This clonotype was recorded many times. V gene TRBV27 combines with J gene TRBJ2-2, with TRBD2 as a possible D gene (6 bases). The germline V and J ends were trimmed by 0 bases and 5 bases, with 16 bases remaining between them. The CDR3 extends over 17 amino acids. Germline CDR1 and CDR2: MNHEY and SMNVEV (reference sequence). This CDR3 is CASSLSPGGGRTGELFF. CDR3 coding DNA: TGTGCCAGCAGTTTATCCCCCGGGGGAGGTCGGACCGGGGAGCTGTTTTTT.

This clonotype was seen at least ten times. This CDR3 reads CAISDSGIVAAFF. The CDR3 region has the DNA TGTGCCATCAGTGACTCAGGGATAGTTGCAGCTTTCTTT. The chain recombines TRBV10-3 with TRBJ1-1; TRBD1 is a possible D gene (5 bases). V lost 3 bases to trimming and J lost 10 bases, with 15 bases between them. This CDR3 has 13 amino acids. Germline assignment: CDR1 ENHRY and CDR2 SYGVKD.

Ten or more counts support this clonotype. The V and J genes are TRBV29-1 and TRBJ2-3; 7 bases agree with TRBD1. V was clipped by 4 bases and J by 4 bases; unmatched bases: 8. This CDR3 contains 14 residues. Looked up from germline, CDR1 is SQVTM and CDR2 is ANQGSEA. This CDR3 reads CSVGGLGGADTQYF. CDR3 sequence (DNA): TGCAGCGTTGGAGGATTAGGGGGCGCAGATACGCAGTATTTT.

This clonotype was counted at least ten times. The CDR3 coding sequence is TGTGCCAGCAGGACGGGACTCTATGAAAAACTGTTTTTT. It specifies CASRTGLYEKLFF. The chain combines TRBV28 with TRBJ1-4; possible D gene TRBD1, 5 bases. Trimming took 6 bases from V and 6 from J, leaving 11 bases between them. The CDR3 loop spans 13 amino acids. Germline-derived CDR1 and CDR2 are MDHEN and SYDVKM.

This clonotype has a count of ten or more. The chain joins TRBV27 to TRBJ1-1; possible D gene TRBD1, 5 bases. CDR3 length equals 16 residues. V was cut by 3 bases and J by 6 bases, with 20 bases left in between. CDR1 and CDR2 from the germline V gene are MNHEY and SMNVEV (reference sequence). The CDR3 sequence is CASSLYPSIRGPEAFF. The DNA for the CDR3 is TGTGCCAGCAGTTTGTATCCATCCATCCGGGGCCCTGAAGCTTTCTTT.

This clonotype was seen many times. The rearrangement uses TRBV5-6 and TRBJ2-7; 11 nucleotides match TRBD2. The ends lost 2 bases at V and 1 base at J; junction bases unmatched: 5. CDR1 SGHDT and CDR2 YYEEEE come from the germline V gene. The CDR3 totals 16 residues. The CDR3 protein is CASSFQLAGESYEQYF. The CDR3 DNA is TGTGCCAGCAGCTTTCAACTAGCGGGAGAGTCCTACGAGCAGTACTTC.